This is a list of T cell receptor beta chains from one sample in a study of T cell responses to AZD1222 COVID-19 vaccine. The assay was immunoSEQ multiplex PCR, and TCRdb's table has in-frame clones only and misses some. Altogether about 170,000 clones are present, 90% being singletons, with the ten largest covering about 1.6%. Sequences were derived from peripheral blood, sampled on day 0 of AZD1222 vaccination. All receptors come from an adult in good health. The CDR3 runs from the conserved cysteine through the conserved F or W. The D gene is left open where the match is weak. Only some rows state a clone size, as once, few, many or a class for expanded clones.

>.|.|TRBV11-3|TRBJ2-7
TGTGCCAGCAGCTTAGATGGCTTCGGGTCTGGCGAGCAGTACTTC
CASSLDGFGSGEQYF
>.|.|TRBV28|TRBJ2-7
TGTGCCAGCAGTAAATTAGACGTGCCCTACGAGCAGTACTTC
CASSKLDVPYEQYF
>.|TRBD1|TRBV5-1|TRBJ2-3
TGCGCCAGCGAGAAAGACAGGGGAAGAGGGACGCAGTATTTT
CASEKDRGRGTQYF
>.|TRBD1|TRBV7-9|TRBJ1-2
TGTGCCAGCAGCCGAACAGGGGCCTATGGCTACACCTTC
CASSRTGAYGYTF
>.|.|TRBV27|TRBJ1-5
TGTGCCAGCAGTTTACTCAGCAGCATGGGCCAGCCCCAGCATTTT
CASSLLSSMGQPQHF
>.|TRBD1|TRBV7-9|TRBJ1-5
TGTGCCAGCAGCTTAGCGGGCGGGGACAGCCCCCAGCATTTT
CASSLAGGDSPQHF
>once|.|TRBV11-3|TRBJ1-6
TGTGCCAGCAGCGCGCAGGCTCAGGGGAATTCACCCCTCCACTTT
CASSAQAQGNSPLHF
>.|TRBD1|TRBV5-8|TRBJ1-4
TGTGCCAGCAGCCCGTGGACAGGGAGGAATGAAAAACTGTTTTTT
CASSPWTGRNEKLFF
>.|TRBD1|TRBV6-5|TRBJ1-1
TGTGCCAGCTCGAGGACAGGGGGCGCCGCTGAAGCTTTCTTT
CASSRTGGAAEAFF
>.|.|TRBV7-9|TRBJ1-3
TGTGCCAGCAGCTTCCAGGGAGGGGCAAACACCATATATTTT
CASSFQGGANTIYF
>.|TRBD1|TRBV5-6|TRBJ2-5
TGTGCCAGCAGCTCGGACAGGGGACAAGAGACCCAGTACTTC
CASSSDRGQETQYF
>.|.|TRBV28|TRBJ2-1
TGTGCCAGCAGCCGAGGGAGGTCCTACAATGAGCAGTTCTTC
CASSRGRSYNEQFF
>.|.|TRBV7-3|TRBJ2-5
TGTGCCAGCAGCTTATCGGGGCGAGCGGAGACCCAGTACTTC
CASSLSGRAETQYF
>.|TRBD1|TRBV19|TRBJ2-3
TGTGCCAGCAGACAGGGGGTAGGGACAGATACGCAGTATTTT
CASRQGVGTDTQYF
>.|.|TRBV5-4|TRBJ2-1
TGTGCCAGCAGTCGAGAGGGTAGGGCCTACAATGAGCAGTTCTTC
CASSREGRAYNEQFF
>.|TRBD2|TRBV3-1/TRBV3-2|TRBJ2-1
TGTGCCAGCAGCCTCGGGACTAGCGACAATGAGCAGTTCTTC
CASSLGTSDNEQFF
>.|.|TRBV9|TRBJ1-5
TGTGCCAGCAGCCCCCGTGGGTTGGGCAATCAGCCCCAGCATTTT
CASSPRGLGNQPQHF
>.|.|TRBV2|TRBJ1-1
TGTGCCAGCTTAGTTGACACAGCGAGATTGAACACTGAAGCTTTCTTT
CASLVDTARLNTEAFF
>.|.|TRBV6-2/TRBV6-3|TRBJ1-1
TGTGCCAGCAGTTACCGGGACACTGACGCTTTCTTT
CASSYRDTDAFF
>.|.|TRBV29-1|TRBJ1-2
TGCAGCGTTGAAGTCGGCTATGGCTACACCTTC
CSVEVGYGYTF
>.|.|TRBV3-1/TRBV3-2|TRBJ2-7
TGTGCCGCGGGCAGGGGTTACGAGCAGTACTTC
CAAGRGYEQYF
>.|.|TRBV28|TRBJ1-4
TGTGCCAGCAGTTTCTCAGGGAGAGAAAATGAAAAACTGTTTTTT
CASSFSGRENEKLFF
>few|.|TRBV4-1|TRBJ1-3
TGCGCCAGCAGCCAAGATCGGAGCCGGGGAAACACCATATATTTT
CASSQDRSRGNTIYF
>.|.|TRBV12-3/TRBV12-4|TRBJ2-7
TGTGCCAGCAGTTCGGACAGCTCCTACGAGCAGTACTTC
CASSSDSSYEQYF
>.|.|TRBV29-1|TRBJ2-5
TGCAGCCCACCCTCCCGAGGGAAAGAGACCCAGTACTTC
CSPPSRGKETQYF
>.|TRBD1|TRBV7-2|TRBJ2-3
TGTGCCAGCAGCTTAACCCGCCGCGGGACAGGTGGTAGTGGTACGCAGTATTTT
CASSLTRRGTGGSGTQYF